The 32 T cell receptor beta chains below all came from one sample that was sequenced in a study of shared clonotypes between healthy human individuals. Using immunoSEQ multiplex PCR, the repertoire was profiled, and TCRdb retains in-frame clones only, with some absent. The table lists 900,000 to 1,200,000 clones, 78% of them singletons, with 0.6% to 0.75% in the top ten. Sequenced: memory CD4+ T cells from PBMCs. The subset is: CD45RA-negative fraction. The receptors here all came from a man between 18 and 29 years old in good health. Some clones in this sample may be carry-over from other donors' samples.

In regard to this clone: The sample contains more than one DNA sequence encoding this CDR3. The genes are TRBV2 and TRBJ1-5; 10 bases map to TRBD1. CDR1 SNHLY and CDR2 FYNNEI come from the germline V gene. With 4 bases clipped from V and 5 bases from J, the junction kept 2 bases outside the gene matches. This CDR3 has 14 amino acids. As DNA, the CDR3 is TGTGCCAGCAGTGGGGGACAGGGGTATCAGCCCCAGCATTTT. It is translated as CASSGGQGYQPQHF.

The chain recombines TRBV2 with TRBJ2-1; D call uncertain. The CDR3 is 13 residues long. Trimming took off 6 bases at V and 7 bases at J, with 13 bases between the two ends. Germline CDR1 reads SNHLY; CDR2 reads FYNNEI. CDR3 protein: CASSGYAGNEQFF. The CDR3 DNA follows: TGTGCCAGCAGCGGTTATGCCGGAAATGAGCAGTTCTTC.

The J gene is TRBJ1-1, the V gene TRBV19, with 10 bases matching TRBD1. There are 15 residues in the CDR3. Germline V lookup: CDR1 LNHDA, CDR2 SQIVND (reference sequence). Trimming cost V 5 bases and J 0 bases; bases outside gene matches: 3. The CDR3 DNA follows: TGTGCCAGTAGTTCGGGACAGGGGATGAACACTGAAGCTTTCTTT. It yields the protein CASSSGQGMNTEAFF.

The rearrangement links TRBV28 to TRBJ1-2; D is uncertain. The CDR3 has 12 amino acids. Looked up from germline, CDR1 is MDHEN and CDR2 is SYDVKM. Trimming left V 5 bases short and J 8 bases short, with 12 bases between. The CDR3 nucleotides are TGTGCCAGCAGTCCAAGTTATGGGGGCTACACCTTC. It translates to CASSPSYGGYTF.

This chain links TRBV19 with TRBJ2-4; 7 bases align to TRBD1. Germline-derived CDR1 and CDR2 are LNHDA and SQIVND (reference sequence). V shed 7 bases and J 8 bases; nucleotides not matched to a gene: 20. This CDR3 region has 17 residues. CDR3 in DNA: TGTGCCAGTAAACGCGGTGTGGTAGAGGGGGCTGGAGACATTCAGTACTTC. Its protein is CASKRGVVEGAGDIQYF.

The genes are TRBV25-1 and TRBJ1-3; a possible D gene is TRBD1 (5 bases). The V and J ends lost 5 bases and 2 bases respectively, with 16 bases between them. From germline, CDR1 is MGHDK and CDR2 SYGVNS. The CDR3 contains 16 residues. The CDR3 reads CASSLFSGGTGNTIYF. CDR3 in DNA: TGTGCCAGCAGTCTGTTTTCTGGGGGGACTGGAAACACCATATATTTT.

The chain carries TRBV27 and TRBJ2-1, with 12 bases matching TRBD2. Germline lookup yields CDR1 MNHEY and CDR2 SMNVEV (reference sequence). With V trimmed by 5 bases and J by 4 bases, 6 bases remained unmatched. The CDR3 runs 16 residues. DNA for the CDR3: TGTGCCAGCAGTCGACTAGCGGGAGATCTTTACAATGAGCAGTTCTTC. Its translation is CASSRLAGDLYNEQFF.

At least ten counts were recorded for this clone. For the CDR3, the DNA is TGTGCCAGCAACTCTCACTTCACCTACGAGCAGTACTTC. Translated: CASNSHFTYEQYF. The chain recombines TRBV27 with TRBJ2-7; D is uncertain. Trimming left V 7 bases short and J 2 bases short, with 12 bases between. This CDR3 spans 13 amino acids. CDR1 MNHEY and CDR2 SMNVEV come from the germline V gene (reference sequence).

J is TRBJ2-3 and V is TRBV28; D might be TRBD2 (5 bases). This CDR3 spans 13 amino acids. Per germline, CDR1 MDHEN and CDR2 SYDVKM. Trimming took 2 bases from V and 4 from J, leaving 7 bases between them. CDR3 sequence reads: CASSLAGPDTQYF. For the CDR3, the DNA is TGTGCCAGCAGTTTAGCGGGCCCAGATACGCAGTATTTT.

The chain joins TRBV5-6 to TRBJ1-1; 8 positions match TRBD1. CDR3 length: 16 amino acids. V shed 4 bases and J 5 bases; nucleotides not matched to a gene: 13. Looked up from germline, CDR1 is SGHDT and CDR2 is YYEEEE. The CDR3 sequence is CASSPDRVQGRTEAFF. The CDR3 region has the DNA TGTGCCAGCAGCCCGGACAGGGTACAGGGGCGAACTGAAGCTTTCTTT.

Comment on this clone: One end of the junction varies from germline; a read error may be responsible. This same CDR3 is encoded by further DNA sequences in the sample. The V gene is TRBV7-3, the J gene TRBJ1-1; D uncertain. Germline CDR1 reads SGHTA; CDR2 reads FQGTGA. The CDR3 has 13 amino acids. CDR3 region: CASSFTKNTEAFF. The CDR3 DNA is TGTGCCAGCAGCTTCACCAAGAACACTGAAGCCTTCTTT.

The chain links TRBV28 to TRBJ2-3; 8 bases match TRBD1. Trimming took 7 bases from V and 2 from J; bases not matched to a gene: 11. Looked up from germline, CDR1 is MDHEN and CDR2 is SYDVKM. The CDR3 runs 16 residues. CDR3: CASTKPRDRYTDTQYF. DNA of the CDR3: TGTGCCAGCACAAAACCACGGGACAGGTACACAGATACGCAGTATTTT.

This clone is a singleton in its sample. Here the CDR3 DNA reads TGTGCCACCAAGGACAGGATGGACACAGATACGCAGTATTTT. Translation: CATKDRMDTDTQYF. This chain joins TRBV10-3 and TRBJ2-3; 7 positions agree with TRBD1. This CDR3 is built from 14 residues. After removal of 10 bases from V and 2 bases from J, the junction contained 9 bases not matched to a gene. Germline assignment: CDR1 ENHRY and CDR2 SYGVKD.

As for this clone: A single base separates this from a much larger clone, so it may be a read error. The V call is TRBV29-1, the J call TRBJ2-1; D remains ambiguous. The CDR3 loop spans 14 amino acids. Germline V gives CDR1 SQVTM, CDR2 ANQGSEA. CDR3 in amino acids: CAGGYFFSYNEQVF. The CDR3 DNA reads as TGCGCCGGTGGATACTTTTTCTCCTACAATGAGCAGGTCTTC.

The chain is built from TRBV27 and TRBJ1-4; D gene unclear. V lost 3 bases, J lost 1 base, and 9 bases lay in between. Germline CDR1 MNHEY, CDR2 SMNVEV (reference sequence). The CDR3 loop spans 15 amino acids. The CDR3 loop is CASSLQGLTNEKLFF. In DNA, the CDR3 is TGTGCCAGCAGTTTGCAAGGGTTAACTAATGAAAAACTGTTTTTT.

The chain is built from TRBV7-8 and TRBJ2-7; D could derive from TRBD1 or TRBD2 (6 bases each). V shed 6 bases and J shed 5 bases, with 17 bases lying between them. Looked up from germline, CDR1 is SGHVS and CDR2 is FQNEAQ. The CDR3 covers 14 residues. This CDR3 is CASSYGGRVHEQYF. CDR3 sequence (DNA): TGTGCCAGCAGTTACGGGGGCAGGGTCCACGAGCAGTACTTC.

The chain uses TRBV5-4 and TRBJ1-1; TRBD1 might be the D (5 bases). The germline CDR1 and CDR2 sequences are SGHNT and YYREEE (reference sequence). CDR3 size: 15 residues. Trimming pared 0 bases from V and 3 bases from J, leaving 12 bases between. The CDR3, as DNA: TGTGCCAGCAGCTTGGGGGGCGCGGAAGACACTGAAGCTTTCTTT. Translated, it gives CASSLGGAEDTEAFF. The full variable domain, in which reference TRBV5-4 and TRBJ1-1 provide the parts outside the CDR3, is ETGVTQSPTHLIKTRGQQVTLRCSSQSGHNTVSWYQQALGQGPQFIFQYYREEENGRGNFPPRFSGLQFPNYSSELNVNALELDDSALYLCASSLGGAEDTEAFFGQGTRLTVV.

V and J are TRBV15 and TRBJ2-5; 7 nucleotides line up with TRBD2. Matching the DNA end better, TRBJ2-7 makes the J call doubtful. The CDR3 runs to 15 residues. The germline V gene encodes CDR1 LNHNV and CDR2 YYDKDF (reference sequence). The CDR3 spells CATSTSGRENYEQYF. The DNA of the CDR3 is TGTGCCACCAGCACTAGTGGGAGGGAGAACTACGAGCAGTACTTC.

The gene calls are TRBV6-1 and TRBJ2-3; the match to TRBD1 covers 11 bases. Germline V lookup: CDR1 MNHNS, CDR2 SASEGT. The V and J ends lost 8 bases and 5 bases, in that order; junction bases with no gene match: 6. The CDR3 totals 14 residues. The CDR3 spells CASSDRGLGDTQYF. CDR3 in DNA: TGTGCCAGCTCGGACAGGGGGCTAGGAGATACGCAGTATTTT.

The genes are TRBV5-1 and TRBJ2-2, with D uncertain. The CDR3 has 13 residues. From germline, CDR1 is SGHRS and CDR2 YFSETQ. V was clipped by 3 bases and J by 6 bases, with 9 bases between them. The CDR3 sequence: CASSWAGSGELFF. DNA of the CDR3: TGCGCCAGCAGCTGGGCTGGATCCGGGGAGCTGTTTTTT.

The chain employs TRBV4-1 and TRBJ2-1; D is unclear. CDR1 is MGHRA and CDR2 is YSYEKL in the germline V gene. The V and J ends lost 1 base and 4 bases respectively, with 11 bases between them. The CDR3 loop spans 15 amino acids. The CDR3 nucleotides are TGCGCCAGCAGCCAAGGTGCACAGAGGTACAATGAGCAGTTCTTC. This gives the protein CASSQGAQRYNEQFF.

The chain has TRBV7-8 and TRBJ2-6, with 7 bases aligning to TRBD1. V lost 7 bases to trimming and J lost 5 bases; unmatched junction nucleotides: 23. The CDR3 runs to 20 residues. Per germline, CDR1 SGHVS and CDR2 FQNEAQ. This CDR3 reads CASTPKADRTGLWRANVLTF. The CDR3 DNA sequence: TGTGCCAGCACCCCCAAGGCCGACCGGACAGGCCTCTGGAGGGCCAACGTCCTGACTTTC.

J is TRBJ2-3 and V is TRBV2, with D possibly TRBD2 on 5 matching bases. The germline V gene has CDR1 SNHLY and CDR2 FYNNEI. V lost 7 bases and J 5 bases, leaving 10 bases between the germline ends. The CDR3 consists of 12 residues. DNA for the CDR3: TGTGCCAGCAAGAGCGGACTAGATACGCAGTATTTT. Its protein product is CASKSGLDTQYF.

This clone was counted a few times. V usage is TRBV9 and J usage is TRBJ1-6; D call uncertain. This CDR3 is 15 amino acids long. CDR1 is SGDLS, CDR2 YYNGEE, per germline. With 0 bases removed from V and 8 bases from J, the gap between germline ends came to 12 bases. In DNA, the CDR3 is TGTGCCAGCAGCGTAGACGGGCAAGCCGATTCACCCCTCCACTTT. It is translated as CASSVDGQADSPLHF.

This clone appeared a few times. The genes are TRBV5-6 and TRBJ1-2; a possible D gene is TRBD1 (6 bases). The ends were cut back, 3 bases at V and 6 bases at J, with 18 bases in the middle. The germline CDR1 and CDR2 sequences are SGHDT and YYEEEE. The CDR3 runs 15 residues. CDR3 region: CASSWGLGGEDGYTF. CDR3 in DNA: TGTGCCAGCAGCTGGGGCCTGGGGGGCGAGGATGGCTACACCTTC.

This sequence joins TRBV2 and TRBJ1-5; D uncertain. CDR3 length: 15 residues. Trimming shortened V by 1 base and J by 3 bases, and 10 bases separated the two germline ends. The germline V gene encodes CDR1 SNHLY and CDR2 FYNNEI. CDR3 sequence reads: CASSEVGGYNQPQHF. The DNA of the CDR3 is TGTGCCAGCAGTGAAGTGGGAGGATACAATCAGCCCCAGCATTTT.

The chain combines TRBV11-2 with TRBJ2-7; TRBD1 matches 9 bases. The length of the CDR3 is 17 residues. CDR1 and CDR2 (germline): SGHAT, FQNNGV. The ends lost 5 bases at V and 2 bases at J; junction bases unmatched: 13. The CDR3 nucleotides are TGTGCCAGCAGCCGTGCGTCGGTTCGGGACAGGGCCTACGAGCAGTACTTC. It codes for CASSRASVRDRAYEQYF.

The chain links TRBV28 to TRBJ2-6; 10 nucleotides align to TRBD1. The germline V gene encodes CDR1 MDHEN and CDR2 SYDVKM. This CDR3 spans 20 amino acids. Trimming removed 5 bases from V and 2 bases from J; junction bases left unmatched: 15. CDR3 in DNA: TGTGCCAGCAGTCGAGGGCTGACCGGGACAGGGGCAACTGGGGCCAACGTCCTGACTTTC. Its protein is CASSRGLTGTGATGANVLTF.

This clone turned up a few times. The V gene is TRBV18, the J gene TRBJ2-1, with a possible D match to TRBD1 (5 bases). Germline-derived CDR1 and CDR2 are KGHSH and LQKENI. The V gene lost 3 bases and the J gene lost 2 bases, with 14 bases spanning the gap. The CDR3 has 16 amino acids. CDR3 coding DNA: TGTGCCAGCTCACCGATCCCTCCAGGGCCCTACAATGAGCAGTTCTTC. This translates into CASSPIPPGPYNEQFF.

The rearrangement joins TRBV2 to TRBJ1-1, with D unclear. Germline values: CDR1 SNHLY, CDR2 FYNNEI. This CDR3 has 13 residues. Trimming cost V 6 bases and J 0 bases, with 8 bases left between them. The CDR3 is CASRQDVNTEAFF. CDR3 DNA sequence: TGTGCCAGCAGGCAGGATGTGAACACTGAAGCTTTCTTT.

The chain carries TRBV5-4 and TRBJ2-3, with 10 bases aligning to TRBD2. The germline V gene encodes CDR1 SGHNT and CDR2 YYREEE (reference sequence). This CDR3 region has 14 residues. V shed 3 bases and J 5 bases; nucleotides not matched to a gene: 3. The CDR3 protein is CASSSGLAKDTQYF. The CDR3 coding sequence is TGTGCCAGCAGCTCGGGACTAGCGAAAGATACGCAGTATTTT.

This clone has a handful of counts. This chain joins TRBV19 and TRBJ1-1; no reliable D call. The length of the CDR3 is 14 residues. Germline assignment: CDR1 LNHDA and CDR2 SQIVND (reference sequence). V was clipped by 5 bases and J by 4 bases, with 14 bases between them. The CDR3 reads CASSVRLFGTEAFF. The CDR3 bases are TGTGCCAGTAGTGTAAGGTTGTTTGGCACTGAAGCTTTCTTT.